The 32 T cell receptor beta chains listed next were all sequenced from one sample in a study of CD8+ T cells in alopecia areata. RNA extraction was followed by reverse transcription into cDNA, which acted as the sequencing template. The protocol was immunoSEQ multiplex PCR, while the TCRdb copy is restricted to in-frame clones and leaves out a portion. The table includes about 110,000 clones, 50% to 60% detected once. The source material was NKG2D-low CD8+ T cells sorted from blood. Source of these receptors: a human donor with alopecia areata.

The sample holds a few counts of this clone. The chain is built from TRBV29-1 and TRBJ2-7, with D unclear. With 6 bases removed from V and 3 bases from J, the gap between germline ends came to 15 bases. CDR3 length: 13 residues. Germline V gene sequence: CDR1 SQVTM, CDR2 ANQGSEA. This chain's CDR3 is CSVNTDTRYEQYF. In nucleotides, the CDR3 is TGCAGCGTCAATACTGACACCCGCTACGAGCAGTACTTC.

V is TRBV7-6 and J is TRBJ1-1, with D hard to call. The CDR3 runs 14 residues. Deletions cut 1 base from V and 1 base from J, with 7 bases between. Germline CDR1 is SGHVS and CDR2 is FNYEAQ. CDR3 sequence (DNA): TGTGCCAGCAGCTTAGAGGCCAAGAACACTGAAGCTTTCTTT. It specifies CASSLEAKNTEAFF.

This sequence joins TRBV29-1 and TRBJ2-7; D is uncertain. Germline CDR1 reads SQVTM; CDR2 reads ANQGSEA. Trimming left V 5 bases short and J 1 base short, with 12 bases between. The CDR3 consists of 13 residues. CDR3 amino acids: CSVIRPLSYEQYF. CDR3 DNA: TGCAGCGTTATCAGACCGCTTTCCTACGAGCAGTACTTC.

As concerns this clone: Germline and junction disagree at one end, which may indicate a read error. The chain couples TRBV27 to TRBJ2-1, with no clear D. The V gene's germline CDR1 is MNHEY and CDR2 SMNVEV (reference sequence). CDR3 size: 12 residues. The CDR3 bases are TGTGCCAGCAGTTTTAGAGACCTCGGCTTGATCTTC. Its protein product is CASSFRDLGLIF.

This clone occurred a few times. V is TRBV5-1 and J is TRBJ2-5; 8 bases fit TRBD2. Losses at the gene ends were 3 bases for V and 5 bases for J; bases not matched to a gene: 9. From germline, CDR1 is SGHRS and CDR2 YFSETQ. The CDR3 covers 15 residues. In nucleotides, the CDR3 is TGCGCCAGCAGCTACGCCCGGGGGGGGACGGAGACCCAGTACTTC. Translating gives CASSYARGGTETQYF.

The rearrangement links TRBV7-9 to TRBJ1-1, with D possibly being TRBD1 (5 bases). Germline CDR1 and CDR2: SEHNR and FQNEAQ (reference sequence). This CDR3 is 14 amino acids long. V was cut by 6 bases and J by 2 bases, with 13 bases left in between. The DNA for the CDR3 is TGTGCCAGCAGTTCTCAGGGACTCAACACTGAAGCTTTCTTT. Translation: CASSSQGLNTEAFF.

This chain joins TRBV15 and TRBJ1-1; tentative D call: TRBD1 (5 bases). The CDR3 covers 15 residues. Per the germline V gene, CDR1 is LNHNV and CDR2 is YYDKDF (reference sequence). The V end was cut by 0 bases, the J end by 8 bases, with 16 bases between. The CDR3 sequence is CATSRDKGTRGEAFF. In DNA form, the CDR3 reads TGTGCCACCAGCAGAGATAAAGGAACGAGGGGCGAAGCTTTCTTT.

The count of this clone is one. J is TRBJ2-7 and V is TRBV7-2; D is unresolved. From germline, CDR1 is SGHTA and CDR2 FQGNSA. The CDR3 is 13 residues long. With 1 base removed from V and 6 bases from J, the gap between germline ends came to 10 bases. The chain's CDR3 is CASSLGGRGEQYF. DNA for the CDR3: TGTGCCAGCAGCTTAGGAGGTCGTGGCGAGCAGTACTTC.

The chain recombines TRBV14 with TRBJ1-3, with D possibly being TRBD1 (6 bases). The ends were cut back, 0 bases at V and 2 bases at J, with 8 bases in the middle. This CDR3 is built from 15 residues. Per germline, CDR1 SGHDN and CDR2 FVKESK. The CDR3 here is CASSQDQGTGNTIYF. The DNA for the CDR3 is TGTGCCAGCAGCCAAGATCAGGGGACTGGAAACACCATATATTTT.

This clone was detected a few times. This chain joins TRBV4-1 and TRBJ2-7, with D maybe TRBD2 (6 bases). The CDR3 covers 14 residues. CDR1 and CDR2 (germline): MGHRA, YSYEKL. The ends were cut back, 2 bases at V and 4 bases at J, with 12 bases in the middle. CDR3 sequence (DNA): TGCGCCAGCAGCCAATCGGGAGCCCGATACGAGCAGTACTTC. It specifies CASSQSGARYEQYF.

This clone was counted between two and nine times. This chain uses TRBV23-1 with TRBJ2-2; 9 nucleotides match TRBD1. TRBV23-1 is designated an ORF whose function remains uncertain. The trim removed 2 bases at V and 6 bases at J, leaving 10 bases unmatched. This CDR3 is 17 amino acids long. For the CDR3, the DNA is TGCGCCAGCAGTCAAGCCCGGGACAGGGATCGCTCCGGGGAGCTGTTTTTT. Translating gives CASSQARDRDRSGELFF.

V usage is TRBV6-1 and J usage is TRBJ2-7; 7 nucleotides agree with TRBD2. The CDR3 loop spans 18 amino acids. Germline trimming cut 1 base from V and 7 bases from J; bases unmatched to any gene: 19. CDR1 MNHNS and CDR2 SASEGT come from the germline V gene. The CDR3 DNA is TGTGCCAGCAGTGAAGGTAGGCTAGCGGAGACTAAAAAACGGGAGCAGTACTTC. Protein sequence: CASSEGRLAETKKREQYF.

In nucleotides, the CDR3 is TGTGCCACCGGGACAGGTACCGGAAACACCATATATTTT. It encodes CATGTGTGNTIYF. The chain links TRBV9 to TRBJ1-3; TRBD1 aligns across 8 bases. Germline assignment: CDR1 SGDLS and CDR2 YYNGEE. The J segment lost 4 bases and the V segment lost 9 bases, leaving 6 bases of the junction unmatched. The CDR3 has 13 amino acids. Supplemented by reference TRBV9 and TRBJ1-3, the full variable domain reads DSGVTQTPKHLITATGQRVTLRCSPRSGDLSVYWYQQSLDQGLQFLIQYYNGEERAKGNILERFSAQQFPDLHSELNLSSLELGDSALYFCATGTGTGNTIYFGEGSWLTVV.

This chain joins TRBV7-9 and TRBJ1-5, with 7 bases fitting TRBD1. CDR3 length equals 15 residues. V lost 6 bases to trimming and J lost 5 bases; unmatched junction nucleotides: 10. Germline CDR1 SEHNR, CDR2 FQNEAQ (reference sequence). CDR3 protein: CASSGVNDRDQPQHF. The DNA of the CDR3 is TGTGCCAGCAGTGGGGTAAATGACAGGGATCAGCCCCAGCATTTT. The entire variable domain, with the rest obtained from reference TRBV7-9 and TRBJ1-5, is as follows: DTGVSQNPRHKITKRGQNVTFRCDPISEHNRLYWYRQTLGQGPEFLTYFQNEAQLEKSRLLSDRFSAERPKGSFSTLEIQRTEQGDSAMYLCASSGVNDRDQPQHFGDGTRLSIL.

This clone was detected only once. The chain couples TRBV2 to TRBJ2-7; 9 nucleotides line up with TRBD2. The germline CDR1 and CDR2 sequences are SNHLY and FYNNEI. The V segment lost 9 bases and the J segment 4 bases; nucleotides outside the gene matches: 16. The CDR3 loop spans 16 amino acids. In DNA, the CDR3 is TGTGCCAGTTACCCTGTTAGCGGGAGTGAGAGATACGAGCAGTACTTC. Translating it yields CASYPVSGSERYEQYF.

This clone has a handful of counts. The chain is built from TRBV25-1 and TRBJ1-1; D is undetermined. The CDR3 has 15 amino acids. The ends were cut back, 5 bases at V and 0 bases at J, with 13 bases in the middle. The germline CDR1 and CDR2 sequences are MGHDK and SYGVNS. The chain's CDR3 is CASSPKTSMNTEAFF. DNA for the CDR3: TGTGCCAGCAGTCCCAAGACATCTATGAACACTGAAGCTTTCTTT.

V and J are TRBV4-2 and TRBJ2-1; TRBD2 agrees at 12 bases. The CDR3 runs 17 residues. V shed 1 base, J shed 5 bases, and the junction held 6 bases outside the gene matches. Germline V CDR1 and CDR2: LGHNA, YNFKEQ. The CDR3 reads CASSQAPTSGGNNEQFF. Here the CDR3 DNA reads TGTGCCAGCAGCCAAGCCCCAACTAGCGGGGGGAACAATGAGCAGTTCTTC.

This clone was seen a few times. The chain couples TRBV6-1 to TRBJ2-7; D remains ambiguous. The germline V and J ends were trimmed by 0 bases and 3 bases, with 9 bases remaining between them. This CDR3 spans 14 amino acids. The germline gives CDR1 MNHNS, CDR2 SASEGT. CDR3 coding DNA: TGTGCCAGCAGTGAAGCGGATCAAGACTACGAGCAGTACTTC. Its translation: CASSEADQDYEQYF.

This chain connects TRBV27 to TRBJ2-7; TRBD2 matches at 7 bases. The length of the CDR3 is 14 residues. Germline values: CDR1 MNHEY, CDR2 SMNVEV (reference sequence). The V segment lost 5 bases and the J segment 0 bases; nucleotides outside the gene matches: 4. CDR3 sequence: CASSIGGISYEQYF. DNA for the CDR3: TGTGCCAGCAGTATCGGGGGGATCTCCTACGAGCAGTACTTC.

CDR3 in amino acids: CASIWTGGKTEAFF. The DNA for the CDR3 is TGTGCCAGCATTTGGACAGGGGGGAAGACTGAAGCTTTCTTT. This chain connects TRBV2 to TRBJ1-1, with 10 positions matching TRBD1. The J segment lost 5 bases and the V segment lost 7 bases, leaving 7 bases of the junction unmatched. Per the germline V gene, CDR1 is SNHLY and CDR2 is FYNNEI. The CDR3 has 14 residues.

The chain recombines TRBV11-2 with TRBJ2-7; 7 bases are shared with TRBD1. This CDR3 has 15 residues. Germline assignment: CDR1 SGHAT and CDR2 FQNNGV. With V trimmed by 2 bases and J by 3 bases, 7 bases remained unmatched. The CDR3, as DNA: TGTGCCAGCAGCTTATATGGACAGGCAAACTACGAGCAGTACTTC. The encoded protein is CASSLYGQANYEQYF.

The chain is built from TRBV29-1 and TRBJ2-1, with D perhaps matching TRBD2 (6 bases). Germline loops: CDR1 SQVTM, CDR2 ANQGSEA. The CDR3 spans 14 residues. The V end was cut by 3 bases, the J end by 2 bases, with 11 bases between. The CDR3 reads CSVDLGTAYNEQFF. Written as DNA, the CDR3 is TGCAGCGTTGATTTGGGGACTGCCTACAATGAGCAGTTCTTC.

This clone has only a few counts. This chain's CDR3 is CAWGSGLAGNEQFF. DNA for the CDR3: TGTGCCTGGGGCTCCGGACTAGCGGGCAATGAGCAGTTCTTC. The chain employs TRBV30 and TRBJ2-1; the match to TRBD2 covers 11 bases. The CDR3 totals 14 residues. Germline V lookup: CDR1 GTSNPN, CDR2 SVGIG (reference sequence). The trim removed 5 bases at V and 6 bases at J, leaving 6 bases unmatched.

This clone was seen more than once but under ten times. The chain employs TRBV5-1 and TRBJ2-1, with D perhaps matching TRBD2 (7 bases). Trimming took 4 bases from V and 8 from J, leaving 19 bases between them. There are 15 residues in the CDR3. Germline CDR1 and CDR2: SGHRS and YFSETQ. The CDR3 DNA sequence: TGCGCCAGCAGCGCAGCGGGGAGGGGGTACGATGAGCAGTTCTTC. This encodes CASSAAGRGYDEQFF.

This clone was counted once. The chain employs TRBV5-4 and TRBJ2-7, with no clear D. V was trimmed by 0 bases and J by 6 bases, leaving 7 bases between them. Germline assignment: CDR1 SGHNT and CDR2 YYREEE (reference sequence). CDR3 length equals 12 residues. CDR3 amino acids: CASSLASGEQYF. As DNA, the CDR3 is TGTGCCAGCAGCTTGGCCTCGGGCGAGCAGTACTTC.

V and J are TRBV7-9 and TRBJ2-7; the D gene could be TRBD1 or TRBD2 (5 bases each). This CDR3 contains 13 residues. V shed 5 bases and J shed 4 bases, with 12 bases lying between them. The germline gives CDR1 SEHNR, CDR2 FQNEAQ (reference sequence). CDR3 protein: CASSPRDGYEQYF. DNA of the CDR3: TGTGCCAGCAGCCCACGGGACGGGTACGAGCAGTACTTC.

The chain joins TRBV2 to TRBJ2-2; D gene unclear. Per germline, CDR1 SNHLY and CDR2 FYNNEI. V lost 10 bases and J lost 1, with 10 bases in between. The CDR3 sequence is 13 residues long. The CDR3 protein is CATPGENTGELFF. The CDR3 DNA is TGTGCCACCCCAGGAGAGAACACCGGGGAGCTGTTTTTT. The full variable domain, in which reference TRBV2 and TRBJ2-2 provide the parts outside the CDR3, is EPEVTQTPSHQVTQMGQEVILRCVPISNHLYFYWYRQILGQKVEFLVSFYNNEISEKSEIFDDQFSVERPDGSNFTLKIRSTKLEDSAMYFCATPGENTGELFFGEGSRLTVL.

This chain links TRBV7-8 with TRBJ1-5; D is unresolved. V lost 1 base to trimming and J lost 11 bases, with 12 bases between them. There are 13 residues in the CDR3. Germline CDR1 reads SGHVS; CDR2 reads FQNEAQ. In nucleotides, the CDR3 is TGTGCCAGCAGCTTAGTCTCGGACTGGGCCCAGCATTTT. This gives the protein CASSLVSDWAQHF. Filled out from reference TRBV7-8 and TRBJ1-5, the complete variable domain reads GAGVSQSPRYKVAKRGQDVALRCDPISGHVSLFWYQQALGQGPEFLTYFQNEAQLDKSGLPSDRFFAERPEGSVSTLKIQRTQQEDSAVYLCASSLVSDWAQHFGDGTRLSIL.

The genes are TRBV28 and TRBJ1-5; tentatively, D is TRBD1 (6 bases). This CDR3 has 13 residues. Trimming left V 4 bases short and J 7 bases short, with 11 bases between. Germline V gene sequence: CDR1 MDHEN, CDR2 SYDVKM. The CDR3 coding sequence is TGTGCCAGCAGTTCACAGGGTCGGCAGCCCCAGCATTTT. Protein product: CASSSQGRQPQHF.

This chain joins TRBV2 and TRBJ2-1; the match to TRBD2 covers 14 bases. V lost 8 bases, J lost 0 bases, and 6 bases stayed unmatched. Germline-derived CDR1 and CDR2 are SNHLY and FYNNEI. This CDR3 is built from 17 residues. In DNA, the CDR3 is TGTGCCAGCCCGGGACTAGCGGGAGCGAGCTCCTACAATGAGCAGTTCTTC. This encodes CASPGLAGASSYNEQFF.

The V call is TRBV7-9, the J call TRBJ2-1; 10 bases line up with TRBD2. Germline V gene lookup returns CDR1 SEHNR and CDR2 FQNEAQ (reference sequence). This CDR3 has 14 amino acids. Trimming at V came to 5 bases and at J to 9 bases, leaving 7 bases not matched to a gene. The CDR3 coding sequence is TGTGCCAGCAGCCCCATAGCGGGGGGCAGTGAGCAGTTCTTC. Translating gives CASSPIAGGSEQFF.

The chain couples TRBV9 to TRBJ1-5; D remains unclear. The germline V gene encodes CDR1 SGDLS and CDR2 YYNGEE. CDR3 length: 15 amino acids. Trimming stripped 0 bases from V and 0 bases from J, with 7 bases between. In DNA, the CDR3 is TGTGCCAGCAGCGTAGGTGGAATTAGCAATCAGCCCCAGCATTTT. This codes for CASSVGGISNQPQHF.